The 27 T cell receptor beta chains in this list originate from one sample, sequenced in a study of CD8 T cells in ankylosing spondylitis. TCRdb reanalysed the 5' RACE reads using MiXCR and keeps one entry per CDR3 protein. The data contain about 160,000 distinct CDR3 sequences, around 19% of them singletons. Material for sequencing was blood, either unsorted or a sorted T cell fraction (not recorded which). The receptors were gathered from a male donor with ankylosing spondylitis or in good health (not recorded which).

J is TRBJ1-1 and V is TRBV27; D possibly corresponds to TRBD1 (5 bases). This CDR3 spans 14 amino acids. Germline V CDR1 and CDR2: MNHEY, SMNVEV (reference sequence). V lost 3 bases and J lost 3, with 11 bases in between. The CDR3 sequence is CASSFTSGYTEAFF. CDR3 sequence (DNA): TGTGCCAGCAGTTTTACCTCAGGGTACACTGAAGCTTTCTTT.

This chain connects TRBV7-8 to TRBJ2-7; 8 nucleotides align to TRBD2. Trimming took 5 bases from V and 2 from J; bases not matched to a gene: 8. The CDR3 extends over 15 amino acids. CDR1 is SGHVS and CDR2 is FQNEAQ in the germline V gene. The CDR3 coding sequence is TGTGCCAGCAGCGAAGGGACTAGACCAGCCTACGAGCAGTACTTC. This encodes CASSEGTRPAYEQYF. The full variable domain, in which reference TRBV7-8 and TRBJ2-7 provide the parts outside the CDR3, is GAGVSQSPRYKVAKRGQDVALRCDPISGHVSLFWYQQALGQGPEFLTYFQNEAQLDKSGLPSDRFFAERPEGSVSTLKIQRTQQEDSAVYLCASSEGTRPAYEQYFGPGTRLTVT.

This clonotype was found many times. V and J are TRBV29-1 and TRBJ2-6; TRBD1 aligns across 8 bases. The germline V gene encodes CDR1 SQVTM and CDR2 ANQGSEA. The junction had 15 bases not matched to a gene; V was cut back by 7 bases and J by 4 bases. This CDR3 has 17 amino acids. CDR3 loop: CSAYSGTGGGGANVLTF. The CDR3 region has the DNA TGCAGCGCCTACTCCGGGACAGGTGGGGGAGGGGCCAACGTCCTGACTTTC.

In this sample, this clonotype turned up a few times. The chain employs TRBV29-1 and TRBJ2-7; 7 nucleotides agree with TRBD1. Germline CDR1 is SQVTM and CDR2 is ANQGSEA. This CDR3 spans 15 amino acids. V lost 5 bases, J lost 3 bases, and 13 bases stayed unmatched. The chain's CDR3 is CSVYMTGFRIYEQYF. CDR3 bases: TGCAGCGTTTACATGACAGGGTTTAGGATCTACGAGCAGTACTTC.

The chain links TRBV7-9 to TRBJ2-7; D may correspond to TRBD1 or TRBD2 (5 bases each). V lost 5 bases and J 3 bases, leaving 14 bases between the germline ends. CDR1 SEHNR and CDR2 FQNEAQ come from the germline V gene (reference sequence). This CDR3 comprises 14 residues. CDR3 protein: CASSSRDGNYEQYF. In DNA, the CDR3 is TGTGCCAGCAGCAGCCGGGACGGAAACTACGAGCAGTACTTC.

The CDR3 loop reads CASSWRLDNEQFF. For the CDR3, the DNA is TGCGCCAGCAGCTGGAGACTAGACAATGAGCAGTTCTTC. The chain links TRBV5-1 to TRBJ2-1; D is possibly TRBD2 (6 bases). V was trimmed by 3 bases and J by 5 bases, leaving 9 bases between them. Per the germline V gene, CDR1 is SGHRS and CDR2 is YFSETQ. CDR3 length equals 13 residues.

This clonotype appeared a few times. This chain joins TRBV20-1 and TRBJ2-7; D might be TRBD2 (6 bases). Trimming shortened V by 3 bases and J by 6 bases, and 18 bases separated the two germline ends. Germline values: CDR1 DFQATT, CDR2 SNEGSKA (reference sequence). The CDR3 covers 14 residues. In DNA form, the CDR3 reads TGCAGTGCTAGCTCAGCTAGCGAGGTTAGCGAGCAGTACTTC. Translation gives CSASSASEVSEQYF.

This clonotype was detected ten times or more. The chain combines TRBV12-3 or TRBV12-4 with TRBJ1-4, with D perhaps matching TRBD1 (5 bases). The CDR3 totals 16 residues. V was shortened by 4 bases and J by 8 bases, with 20 bases between the two germline ends. The CDR3 region is CASSSGTLRVGEKLFF. CDR3 nucleotide sequence: TGTGCCAGCAGTTCCGGGACGTTGCGGGTAGGGGAAAAACTGTTTTTT.

This clonotype was seen at least ten times. This chain links TRBV4-2 with TRBJ2-1; weak D call: TRBD2 (5 bases). CDR1 is LGHNA and CDR2 is YNFKEQ in the germline V gene. This CDR3 is 17 amino acids long. V shed 1 base and J shed 4 bases, with 17 bases lying between them. This chain's CDR3 is CASSQVGSSSPYNEQFF. The CDR3 region has the DNA TGTGCCAGCAGCCAAGTGGGGTCTAGCAGTCCTTACAATGAGCAGTTCTTC.

This chain connects TRBV7-9 to TRBJ2-5, with D hard to call. Germline CDR1 is SEHNR and CDR2 is FQNEAQ (reference sequence). V lost 2 bases, J lost 1 base, and 11 bases lay in between. The length of the CDR3 is 15 residues. In nucleotides, the CDR3 is TGTGCCAGCAGCTTAACAGTCCTGGTCCAAGAGACCCAGTACTTC. Its translation is CASSLTVLVQETQYF. Supplemented by reference TRBV7-9 and TRBJ2-5, the full variable domain reads DTGVSQNPRHKITKRGQNVTFRCDPISEHNRLYWYRQTLGQGPEFLTYFQNEAQLEKSRLLSDRFSAERPKGSFSTLEIQRTEQGDSAMYLCASSLTVLVQETQYFGPGTRLLVL.

The chain is built from TRBV5-4 and TRBJ1-1; TRBD1 matches 7 bases. J was trimmed by 1 base and V by 0 bases; bases with no gene match: 0. The CDR3 length is 14 residues. Germline CDR1 is SGHNT and CDR2 is YYREEE (reference sequence). Here the CDR3 reads CASSLGDRNTEAFF. CDR3 nucleotides: TGTGCCAGCAGCTTGGGGGACAGGAACACTGAAGCTTTCTTT.

The sample holds many counts of this clonotype. This chain uses TRBV20-1 with TRBJ2-7, with 13 bases fitting TRBD2. V lost 5 bases to trimming and J lost 3 bases; unmatched junction nucleotides: 4. The CDR3 is 14 residues long. The germline V gene has CDR1 DFQATT and CDR2 SNEGSKA (reference sequence). CDR3 in DNA: TGCAGTGCTGAGAGACTAGCGGGAGGCTACGAGCAGTACTTC. Its translation is CSAERLAGGYEQYF.

This clonotype was seen a handful of times. The chain uses TRBV4-2 and TRBJ2-7; D may be TRBD1 (6 bases). Trimming stripped 0 bases from V and 2 bases from J, with 11 bases between. CDR1 is LGHNA and CDR2 is YNFKEQ in the germline V gene. This CDR3 spans 15 amino acids. This CDR3 is CASSQDPGEPYEQYF. In nucleotides, the CDR3 is TGTGCCAGCAGCCAAGATCCAGGGGAACCCTACGAGCAGTACTTC.

This clonotype occurred a few times. One base away lies a much larger clone, so this may be a sequencing read error. The chain has TRBV20-1 and TRBJ2-7, with 9 bases identical to TRBD2. This CDR3 has 16 amino acids. CDR1 is DFQATT and CDR2 is SNEGSKA in the germline V gene (reference sequence). CDR3: CCASLLSGGLTYEQYF. DNA of the CDR3: TGCTGTGCTAGCCTCCTTAGCGGGGGACTCACCTACGAGCAGTACTTC.

The chain joins TRBV7-6 to TRBJ2-7; TRBD2 agrees at 13 bases. The CDR3 consists of 15 residues. In germline, CDR1 is SGHVS, CDR2 FNYEAQ. The J segment lost 6 bases and the V segment lost 4 bases, leaving 6 bases of the junction unmatched. The DNA of the CDR3 is TGTGCCAGCAGCTCTGGACTAGCGGGAGATTCCGAGCAGTACTTC. This encodes CASSSGLAGDSEQYF.

The chain carries TRBV24-1 and TRBJ2-7, with TRBD2 identical over 7 bases. The CDR3 totals 13 residues. Germline CDR1 is KGHDR and CDR2 is SFDVKD. The ends lost 5 bases at V and 4 bases at J; junction bases unmatched: 4. In DNA form, the CDR3 reads TGTGCCACCAGTGTGCGGGGGTCTTACGAGCAGTACTTC. Its translation: CATSVRGSYEQYF.

CDR3: CSARSVGTGTDTQYF. CDR3 bases: TGCAGTGCTAGGAGTGTCGGGACAGGAACAGATACGCAGTATTTT. The rearrangement links TRBV20-1 to TRBJ2-3; the match to TRBD1 covers 8 bases. The CDR3 has 15 residues. Germline values: CDR1 DFQATT, CDR2 SNEGSKA (reference sequence). V lost 3 bases to trimming and J lost 3 bases; unmatched junction nucleotides: 8.

This clonotype appeared a few times. The genes are TRBV20-1 and TRBJ2-3; 10 nucleotides line up with TRBD2. V dropped 5 bases and J dropped 6; count of bases not matched to a gene: 11. The CDR3 covers 15 residues. The germline gives CDR1 DFQATT, CDR2 SNEGSKA (reference sequence). The CDR3 spells CSAPLSGRALDTQYF. The CDR3 bases are TGCAGTGCTCCACTAAGCGGGAGGGCCCTCGATACGCAGTATTTT.

This clonotype has ten or more counts. The chain recombines TRBV20-1 with TRBJ2-5; TRBD1 matches 9 bases. The ends lost 5 bases at V and 4 bases at J; junction bases unmatched: 8. Germline lookup yields CDR1 DFQATT and CDR2 SNEGSKA (reference sequence). This CDR3 is built from 14 residues. CDR3 sequence (DNA): TGCAGTGCTTTGAAAGGGACAGGGAGAGAGACCCAGTACTTC. It yields the protein CSALKGTGRETQYF.

Many counts were recorded for this clonotype. The rearrangement uses TRBV6-6 and TRBJ1-2; D call uncertain. The CDR3 has 13 residues. Germline-derived CDR1 and CDR2 are MNHNY and SVGAGI (reference sequence). The V and J ends lost 8 bases and 2 bases respectively, with 12 bases between them. CDR3 DNA sequence: TGTGCCAGCGCCGAGGCAGGAAACTATGGCTACACCTTC. This encodes CASAEAGNYGYTF.

A few counts support this clonotype. The chain has TRBV28 and TRBJ1-2; 8 bases align to TRBD1. This CDR3 region has 15 residues. V lost 6 bases and J lost 4; bases outside the gene matches: 10. Looked up from germline, CDR1 is MDHEN and CDR2 is SYDVKM. This CDR3 is CASRFSAQGVYGYTF. CDR3 coding DNA: TGTGCCAGCAGATTTTCCGCACAGGGGGTCTATGGCTACACCTTC.

This chain connects TRBV2 to TRBJ2-1; D assignment may be TRBD1 or TRBD2 (5 bases each). The V and J ends lost 6 bases and 10 bases respectively, with 13 bases between them. CDR1 and CDR2 (germline): SNHLY, FYNNEI. CDR3 length: 12 amino acids. CDR3 residues: CASRGDGAEQFF. The CDR3 nucleotides are TGTGCCAGCAGGGGGGACGGGGCAGAGCAGTTCTTC.

The table lists this clonotype with a few counts. The chain links TRBV12-3 or TRBV12-4 to TRBJ1-5; D may be TRBD1 (6 bases). V lost 6 bases and J lost 4, with 16 bases in between. The CDR3 runs 15 residues. CDR3 in amino acids: CASRSTSGENQPQHF. In DNA form, the CDR3 reads TGTGCCAGCAGATCAACCTCAGGGGAGAATCAGCCCCAGCATTTT.

This clonotype was counted at least ten times. V gene TRBV20-1 combines with J gene TRBJ2-7; 8 bases line up with TRBD2. Looked up from germline, CDR1 is DFQATT and CDR2 is SNEGSKA (reference sequence). The V and J ends lost 5 bases and 5 bases, in that order; junction bases with no gene match: 17. CDR3 size: 16 residues. Here the CDR3 DNA reads TGCAGTGCTCCCAGGGGATTAGCGGGAACTGGAAACGAGCAGTACTTC. Amino acids: CSAPRGLAGTGNEQYF.

This clonotype was seen a few times. This chain connects TRBV7-2 to TRBJ2-7; TRBD1 aligns across 9 bases. V lost 4 bases, J lost 3 bases, and 4 bases stayed unmatched. Germline CDR1 reads SGHTA; CDR2 reads FQGNSA. There are 14 residues in the CDR3. CDR3 coding DNA: TGTGCCAGCAGCTCAACAGGGGGCGGCTACGAGCAGTACTTC. Amino acid sequence: CASSSTGGGYEQYF.

The chain recombines TRBV7-9 with TRBJ2-1; tentative D call: TRBD2 (6 bases). The CDR3 has 15 residues. Deletions cut 5 bases from V and 8 bases from J, with 19 bases between. From germline, CDR1 is SEHNR and CDR2 FQNEAQ (reference sequence). The CDR3 DNA reads as TGTGCCAGCAGCCGTACGGGAGATCCCACCGATGAGCAGTTCTTC. Translated, it gives CASSRTGDPTDEQFF.

The chain has TRBV12-5 and TRBJ2-3, with no clear D. The V end lost 4 bases, the J end lost 6 bases, and 14 bases lay between the germline ends. This CDR3 contains 14 residues. Germline V gives CDR1 LGHNT, CDR2 FRNRAP. CDR3 region: CASGSSLYSDTQYF. For the CDR3, the DNA is TGTGCTAGTGGTTCCTCGCTGTACTCGGATACGCAGTATTTT.